This T cell receptor beta chain comes out of a study of glioma-infiltrating T cells. Study-wide background: Approximately 1 million peripheral T cells were targeted at roughly 4.5- to 10-fold coverage. Study results and caveats: Non-neoplastic patients had below-expected tissue-blood divergence, while all gliomas exceeded expectation.

Using RNA template, CDR3s of TCR alpha and beta were amplified with iRepertoire arm-PCR. TCRdb reprocessed the multiplex PCR reads with MiXCR, giving one entry per CDR3 protein. There are a few hundred thousand distinct CDR3 sequences in the sample; approximately 42% occur only once, and around 11% lies in the top ten. Note on this clonotype: The antigen is unknown.

The TCR was taken from a human donor with low-grade glioma or glioblastoma, undergoing nonglioma brain surgery, or in good health (not recorded which). What was sequenced was glioma tissue, nonneoplastic brain tissue, or PBMCs (not recorded which).

The CDR3 region has the DNA TGTGCCAGCAGGTTAACGGGGGGCTCTTTCTATGGCTACACCTTC. This translates into CASRLTGGSFYGYTF. This sequence joins TRBV6-2 or TRBV6-3 and TRBJ1-2; a weak D match, TRBD1 (6 bases). V was clipped by 6 bases and J by 4 bases, with 18 bases between them. The germline V gene has CDR1 MNHEY and CDR2 SVGEGT. There are 15 residues in the CDR3.